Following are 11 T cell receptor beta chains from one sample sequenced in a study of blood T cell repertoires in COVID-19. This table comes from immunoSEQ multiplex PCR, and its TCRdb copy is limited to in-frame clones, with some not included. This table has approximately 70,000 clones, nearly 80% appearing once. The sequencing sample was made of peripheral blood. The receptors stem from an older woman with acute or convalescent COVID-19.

CDR3 residues: CASSQGGATGELFF. DNA of the CDR3: TGTGCCAGCAGCCAAGGAGGAGCCACCGGGGAGCTGTTTTTT. The J gene is TRBJ2-2, the V gene TRBV3-1 (or the pseudogene TRBV3-2); D unresolved. Germline V gives CDR1 LGHDT, CDR2 YNNKEL (reference sequence). The CDR3 has 14 amino acids. Trimming took off 1 base at V and 4 bases at J, with 7 bases between the two ends.

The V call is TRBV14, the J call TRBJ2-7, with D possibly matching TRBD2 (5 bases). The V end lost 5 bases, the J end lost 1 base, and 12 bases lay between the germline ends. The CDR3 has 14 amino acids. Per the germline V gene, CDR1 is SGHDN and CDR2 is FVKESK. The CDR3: CASSSRSGSYEQYF. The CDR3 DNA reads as TGTGCCAGCAGCTCCCGGTCGGGGTCCTACGAGCAGTACTTC.

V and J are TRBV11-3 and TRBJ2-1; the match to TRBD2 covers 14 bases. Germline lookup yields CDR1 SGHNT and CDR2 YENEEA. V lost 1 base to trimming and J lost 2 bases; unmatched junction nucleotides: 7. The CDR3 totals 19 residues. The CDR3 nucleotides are TGTGCCAGCAGCTTAGGCTCGGGACTAGCGGGGGCCCCCTACAATGAGCAGTTCTTC. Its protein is CASSLGSGLAGAPYNEQFF.

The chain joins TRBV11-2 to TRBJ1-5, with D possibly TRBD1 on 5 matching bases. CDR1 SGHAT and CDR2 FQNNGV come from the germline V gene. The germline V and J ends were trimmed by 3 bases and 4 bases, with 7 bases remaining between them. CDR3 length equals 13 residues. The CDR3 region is CASSLNRNQPQHF. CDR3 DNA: TGTGCCAGCAGCTTGAACAGGAATCAGCCCCAGCATTTT.

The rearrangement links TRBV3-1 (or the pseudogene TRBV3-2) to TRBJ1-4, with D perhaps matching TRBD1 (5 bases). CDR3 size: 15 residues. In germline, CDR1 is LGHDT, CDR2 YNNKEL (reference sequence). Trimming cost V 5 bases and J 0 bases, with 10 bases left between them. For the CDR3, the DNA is TGTGCCAGCAGCTACGGACAAGCAACTAATGAAAAACTGTTTTTT. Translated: CASSYGQATNEKLFF.

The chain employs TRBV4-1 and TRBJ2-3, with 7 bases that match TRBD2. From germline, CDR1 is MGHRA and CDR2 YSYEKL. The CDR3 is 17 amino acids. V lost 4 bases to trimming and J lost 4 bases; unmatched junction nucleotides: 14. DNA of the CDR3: TGCGCCAGCAGCCCATCTAGTAGGACTAGATCCCCAGATACGCAGTATTTT. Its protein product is CASSPSSRTRSPDTQYF.

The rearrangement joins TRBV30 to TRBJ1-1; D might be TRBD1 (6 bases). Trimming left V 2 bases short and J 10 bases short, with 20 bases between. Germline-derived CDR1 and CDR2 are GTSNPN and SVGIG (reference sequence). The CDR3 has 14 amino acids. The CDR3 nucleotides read TGTGCCTGGAGTCTCACAGGGACAACCTCCCCAGCTTTCTTT. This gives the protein CAWSLTGTTSPAFF.

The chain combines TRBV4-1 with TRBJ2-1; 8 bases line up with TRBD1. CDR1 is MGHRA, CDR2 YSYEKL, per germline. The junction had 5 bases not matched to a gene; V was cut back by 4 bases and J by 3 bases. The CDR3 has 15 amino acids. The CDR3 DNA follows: TGCGCCAGCAGCCCAGACAGGGGAATCTACAATGAGCAGTTCTTC. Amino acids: CASSPDRGIYNEQFF.

The CDR3 here is CASSETRGGTEAFF. CDR3 sequence (DNA): TGTGCCAGCAGTGAAACAAGAGGGGGCACTGAAGCTTTCTTT. The J gene is TRBJ1-1, the V gene TRBV2, with D perhaps TRBD1 (6 bases). From germline, CDR1 is SNHLY and CDR2 FYNNEI. Trimming stripped 2 bases from V and 4 bases from J, with 11 bases between. CDR3 length equals 14 residues.

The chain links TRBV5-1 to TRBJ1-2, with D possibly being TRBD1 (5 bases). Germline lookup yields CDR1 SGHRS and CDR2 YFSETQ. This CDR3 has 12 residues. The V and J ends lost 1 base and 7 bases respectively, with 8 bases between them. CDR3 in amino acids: CASSLSGSGYTF. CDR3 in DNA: TGCGCCAGCAGCTTGTCAGGGTCTGGCTACACCTTC.

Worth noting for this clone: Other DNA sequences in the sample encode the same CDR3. In DNA form, the CDR3 reads TGTGCCAGCAGTTTCCCAGCGGGTGGCAATGAGCAGTTCTTC. Amino acids: CASSFPAGGNEQFF. This sequence joins TRBV27 and TRBJ2-1; D perhaps matches TRBD2 (6 bases). The CDR3 spans 14 residues. The germline V and J ends were trimmed by 3 bases and 6 bases, with 12 bases remaining between them. CDR1 is MNHEY and CDR2 is SMNVEV in the germline V gene (reference sequence).